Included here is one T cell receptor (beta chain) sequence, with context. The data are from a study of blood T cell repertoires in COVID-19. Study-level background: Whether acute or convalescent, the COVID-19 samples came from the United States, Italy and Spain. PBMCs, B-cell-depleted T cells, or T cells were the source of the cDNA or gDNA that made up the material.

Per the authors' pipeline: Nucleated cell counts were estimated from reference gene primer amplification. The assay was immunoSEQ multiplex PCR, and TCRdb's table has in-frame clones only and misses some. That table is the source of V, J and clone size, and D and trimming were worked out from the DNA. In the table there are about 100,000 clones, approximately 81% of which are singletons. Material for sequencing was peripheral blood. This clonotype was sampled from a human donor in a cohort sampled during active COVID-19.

The DNA for the CDR3 is TGTGCCAGTAAGTGGTCCGGAGATCAGCCCCAGCATTTT. The encoded protein is CASKWSGDQPQHF. The chain recombines TRBV19 with TRBJ1-5; no reliable D call. V was pared by 7 bases and J by 5 bases, with 12 bases between. The germline CDR1 and CDR2 sequences are LNHDA and SQIVND (reference sequence). The CDR3 spans 13 residues.